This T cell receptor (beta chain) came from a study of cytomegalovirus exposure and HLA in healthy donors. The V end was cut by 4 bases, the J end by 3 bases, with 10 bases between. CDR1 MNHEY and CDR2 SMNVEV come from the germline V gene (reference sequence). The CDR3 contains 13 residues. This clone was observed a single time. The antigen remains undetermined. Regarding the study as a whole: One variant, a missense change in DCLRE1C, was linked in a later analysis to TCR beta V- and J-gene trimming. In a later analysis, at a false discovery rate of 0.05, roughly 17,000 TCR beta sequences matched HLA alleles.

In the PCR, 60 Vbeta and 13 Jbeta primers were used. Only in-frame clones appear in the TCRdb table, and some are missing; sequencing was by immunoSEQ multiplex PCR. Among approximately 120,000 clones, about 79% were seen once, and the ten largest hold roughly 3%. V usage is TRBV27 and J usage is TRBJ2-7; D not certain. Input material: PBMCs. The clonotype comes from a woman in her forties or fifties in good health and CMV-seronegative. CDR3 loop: CASSSDSVYEQYF. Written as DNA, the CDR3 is TGTGCCAGCAGTTCCGACTCCGTCTACGAGCAGTACTTC.